One sample yielded the 32 T cell receptor beta chains listed below, sequenced in a study of cytotoxic CD8 clonotypes in ibrutinib-treated CLL. Assay: immunoSEQ multiplex PCR; the TCRdb copy retains only in-frame clones and omits some. The repertoire has approximately 100,000 clones, about 53% of them found once; the top ten carry 30% to 45%. The specimen comprised PBMCs, sampled after 24 months of ibrutinib treatment. These receptors all come from a human donor with chronic lymphocytic leukemia.

This clone was seen only a few times. The chain uses TRBV30 and TRBJ1-1; unclear D gene. The CDR3 spans 12 residues. The germline V and J ends were trimmed by 3 bases and 10 bases, with 15 bases remaining between them. CDR1 and CDR2 from the germline V gene are GTSNPN and SVGIG (reference sequence). CDR3 sequence reads: CAWSSVGEGAFF. In nucleotides, the CDR3 is TGTGCCTGGAGCTCGGTCGGGGAAGGAGCTTTCTTT.

V gene TRBV6-4 combines with J gene TRBJ1-4; no clear D. Germline loops: CDR1 MRHNA, CDR2 SNTAGT. Between the trimmed V and J ends, which lost 7 bases and 7 bases, there was a span of 16 bases. The CDR3 is made up of 14 amino acids. CDR3 sequence reads: CASMARAHFEKLFF. The CDR3 region has the DNA TGTGCCAGCATGGCGAGGGCGCATTTTGAAAAACTGTTTTTT.

This clone was detected a few times. The rearrangement links TRBV6-5 to TRBJ2-7; 8 bases match TRBD2. V dropped 2 bases and J dropped 4; count of bases not matched to a gene: 4. The CDR3 is 14 amino acids. Germline V gives CDR1 MNHEY, CDR2 SVGAGI. CDR3 coding DNA: TGTGCCAGCAGTTACGAAGCGGGGGAATACGAGCAGTACTTC. Its translation: CASSYEAGEYEQYF.

The chain is built from TRBV18 and TRBJ1-1; D is ambiguous. The germline V gene encodes CDR1 KGHSH and CDR2 LQKENI. With 3 bases removed from V and 2 bases from J, the gap between germline ends came to 10 bases. CDR3 length equals 14 residues. CDR3 nucleotides: TGTGCCAGCTCACCCACAAGGGAAAACACTGAAGCTTTCTTT. Translation gives CASSPTRENTEAFF.

This clone was detected a few times. This chain connects TRBV6-5 to TRBJ2-5; 9 bases map to TRBD1. CDR3 length: 16 amino acids. In germline, CDR1 is MNHEY, CDR2 SVGAGI. Trimming took 2 bases from V and 4 from J; bases not matched to a gene: 8. The CDR3 here is CASSYGTGQGGETQYF. CDR3 nucleotide sequence: TGTGCCAGCAGTTACGGGACGGGACAGGGCGGAGAGACCCAGTACTTC.

This clone has just a few counts. The chain recombines TRBV5-1 with TRBJ2-7; 7 positions agree with TRBD1. Trimming removed 0 bases from V and 8 bases from J; junction bases left unmatched: 8. Per the germline V gene, CDR1 is SGHRS and CDR2 is YFSETQ. The CDR3 has 14 residues. Here the CDR3 reads CASSLEAGGRKQYF. In nucleotides, the CDR3 is TGCGCCAGCAGCTTGGAGGCAGGGGGAAGGAAGCAGTACTTC.

This sequence joins TRBV7-8 and TRBJ1-3; no reliable D call. This CDR3 has 15 amino acids. Germline CDR1 is SGHVS and CDR2 is FQNEAQ. Trimming took 5 bases from V and 2 from J, leaving 13 bases between them. The CDR3 loop is CASSPRTRTGNTIYF. CDR3 sequence (DNA): TGTGCCAGCAGCCCCCGGACTCGCACTGGAAACACCATATATTTT.

J is TRBJ2-6 and V is TRBV7-2; unclear D gene. V lost 1 base, J lost 0 bases, and 4 bases lay in between. There are 15 residues in the CDR3. CDR1 is SGHTA, CDR2 FQGNSA, per germline. CDR3 sequence reads: CASSLESSGANVLTF. CDR3 in DNA: TGTGCCAGCAGCTTAGAAAGCTCTGGGGCCAACGTCCTGACTTTC.

This chain connects TRBV9 to TRBJ1-5; perhaps TRBD1 as D (6 bases). The germline gives CDR1 SGDLS, CDR2 YYNGEE. The length of the CDR3 is 12 residues. The CDR3 DNA is TGTGTAAGGGACACTAACAATCAGCCCCAGCATTTT. Residues: CVRDTNNQPQHF.

The chain uses TRBV27 and TRBJ1-3; 7 nucleotides agree with TRBD1. V lost 4 bases, J lost 0 bases, and 9 bases stayed unmatched. The V gene's germline CDR1 is MNHEY and CDR2 SMNVEV (reference sequence). The CDR3 extends over 17 amino acids. Written as DNA, the CDR3 is TGTGCCAGCAGTTCTACTCACGACAGGGACTCTGGAAACACCATATATTTT. Protein product: CASSSTHDRDSGNTIYF.

The rearrangement links TRBV25-1 to TRBJ2-7; TRBD2 matches 12 bases. The V segment lost 1 base and the J segment 2 bases; nucleotides outside the gene matches: 3. The germline gives CDR1 MGHDK, CDR2 SYGVNS. The CDR3 runs to 16 residues. CDR3 loop: CASSELLAGGPYEQYF. The CDR3 DNA reads as TGTGCCAGCAGTGAATTGCTAGCGGGGGGGCCCTACGAGCAGTACTTC.

The chain has TRBV14 and TRBJ1-4, with D possibly being TRBD1 (5 bases). The CDR3 is 15 residues long. Germline loops: CDR1 SGHDN, CDR2 FVKESK. The ends were cut back, 2 bases at V and 5 bases at J, with 12 bases in the middle. As DNA, the CDR3 is TGTGCCAGCAGCCAACCCGGGACCTCAAATGAAAAACTGTTTTTT. Translation: CASSQPGTSNEKLFF.

This clone showed up just a few times. The chain combines TRBV19 with TRBJ2-3; TRBD2 aligns across 8 bases. This CDR3 region has 14 residues. V dropped 3 bases and J dropped 4; count of bases not matched to a gene: 3. Germline V gene sequence: CDR1 LNHDA, CDR2 SQIVND (reference sequence). The CDR3, as DNA: TGTGCCAGTAGTATTGGGGGACTAGCAGATACGCAGTATTTT. Its translation is CASSIGGLADTQYF. The full variable domain, completed using reference TRBV19 and TRBJ2-3, is DGGITQSPKYLFRKEGQNVTLSCEQNLNHDAMYWYRQDPGQGLRLIYYSQIVNDFQKGDIAEGYSVSREKKESFPLTVTSAQKNPTAFYLCASSIGGLADTQYFGPGTRLTVL.

The rearrangement links TRBV10-3 to TRBJ1-1; 8 bases are a match to TRBD1. Germline V gives CDR1 ENHRY, CDR2 SYGVKD. Germline trimming cut 6 bases from V and 1 base from J; bases unmatched to any gene: 4. The CDR3 has 14 amino acids. CDR3 protein: CAIRGQGSNTEAFF. CDR3 DNA: TGTGCCATCAGAGGACAGGGATCGAACACTGAAGCTTTCTTT.

The V call is TRBV4-2, the J call TRBJ2-7; perhaps TRBD1 as D (6 bases). V lost 0 bases, J lost 6 bases, and 15 bases lay in between. This CDR3 comprises 15 residues. The germline CDR1 and CDR2 sequences are LGHNA and YNFKEQ. The CDR3 DNA is TGTGCCAGCAGCCAAGATTTTACAGGGCCGGGCGAGCAGTACTTC. Translated: CASSQDFTGPGEQYF.

This clone occurred a few times. The CDR3 reads CASSTRQGAWTEAFF. The CDR3 DNA follows: TGTGCCAGCAGTACCCGACAGGGGGCGTGGACTGAAGCTTTCTTT. J is TRBJ1-1 and V is TRBV6-6, with 10 nucleotides matching TRBD1. CDR1 is MNHNY and CDR2 is SVGAGI in the germline V gene (reference sequence). CDR3 length: 15 amino acids. V trimming: 5 bases; J trimming: 5 bases; junction bases outside the gene matches: 8.

The chain couples TRBV5-1 to TRBJ1-2, with D uncertain. The CDR3 covers 13 residues. Germline V gene lookup returns CDR1 SGHRS and CDR2 YFSETQ. The V gene lost 5 bases and the J gene lost 0 bases, with 8 bases spanning the gap. The CDR3 sequence: CASRTAPNYGYTF. The CDR3 DNA reads TGCGCCAGCAGAACAGCCCCTAACTATGGCTACACCTTC.

The sample holds a few counts of this clone. This chain uses TRBV6-6 with TRBJ2-7, with 8 bases identical to TRBD1. Germline-derived CDR1 and CDR2 are MNHNY and SVGAGI (reference sequence). Trimming cost V 6 bases and J 8 bases; bases outside gene matches: 15. This CDR3 spans 15 amino acids. The CDR3 reads CASSTTGQGRTKQYF. CDR3 bases: TGTGCCAGCAGCACGACTGGACAGGGTAGGACCAAGCAGTACTTC.

Only a few counts were recorded for this clone. The chain recombines TRBV19 with TRBJ1-5; maybe TRBD1 (5 bases). CDR1 is LNHDA, CDR2 SQIVND, per germline (reference sequence). V was shortened by 1 base and J by 7 bases, with 17 bases between the two germline ends. The CDR3 has 16 residues. The CDR3 here is CASSIGVQGRGQPQHF. DNA for the CDR3: TGTGCCAGTAGTATAGGAGTTCAGGGACGGGGACAGCCCCAGCATTTT.

The V call is TRBV7-8, the J call TRBJ2-2; D perhaps matches TRBD2 (6 bases). Per germline, CDR1 SGHVS and CDR2 FQNEAQ. The CDR3 spans 13 residues. V lost 5 bases to trimming and J lost 5 bases, with 9 bases between them. This CDR3 is CASSPGGTGELFF. The DNA for the CDR3 is TGTGCCAGCAGCCCTGGGGGGACCGGGGAGCTGTTTTTT.

This clone came up once. The rearrangement joins TRBV5-1 to TRBJ2-3; D not resolved. CDR3 length: 14 amino acids. In germline, CDR1 is SGHRS, CDR2 YFSETQ. V was shortened by 5 bases and J by 3 bases, with 13 bases between the two germline ends. CDR3: CASSPSQHTDTQYF. CDR3 sequence (DNA): TGCGCCAGCAGTCCGTCGCAGCATACAGATACGCAGTATTTT.

The rearrangement joins TRBV13 to TRBJ2-6; the match to TRBD1 covers 9 bases. Trimming cost V 5 bases and J 0 bases; bases outside gene matches: 8. There are 18 residues in the CDR3. Germline V gives CDR1 PRHDT, CDR2 FYEKMQ (reference sequence). The CDR3 protein is CASSPRDRVGSGANVLTF. CDR3 in DNA: TGTGCCAGCAGCCCCCGGGACAGGGTAGGCTCTGGGGCCAACGTCCTGACTTTC.

The chain recombines TRBV5-4 with TRBJ2-5; 13 bases are shared with TRBD2. CDR1 and CDR2 from the germline V gene are SGHNT and YYREEE (reference sequence). Germline trimming cut 1 base from V and 5 bases from J; bases unmatched to any gene: 2. The CDR3 spans 15 residues. The CDR3 is CASSLTSGGGETQYF. CDR3 in DNA: TGTGCCAGCAGCTTGACTAGCGGGGGGGGCGAGACCCAGTACTTC.

This rearrangement joins TRBV19 to TRBJ1-4, with unresolved D. The CDR3 spans 13 residues. V lost 0 bases and J 7 bases, leaving 6 bases between the germline ends. Looked up from germline, CDR1 is LNHDA and CDR2 is SQIVND (reference sequence). CDR3 loop: CASSIEHGEKLFF. CDR3 nucleotide sequence: TGTGCCAGTAGTATAGAACATGGTGAAAAACTGTTTTTT.

In this sample, this clone turned up a few times. V usage is TRBV25-1 and J usage is TRBJ1-4, with 12 bases identical to TRBD1. This CDR3 comprises 15 residues. CDR1 and CDR2 from the germline V gene are MGHDK and SYGVNS. Losses at the gene ends were 6 bases for V and 6 bases for J; bases not matched to a gene: 5. CDR3 DNA sequence: TGTGCCAGCAGGGGAGGGACAGGGGGCGATGAAAAACTGTTTTTT. Protein: CASRGGTGGDEKLFF.

Only a few counts were recorded for this clone. This chain uses TRBV6-5 with TRBJ1-1, with D possibly matching TRBD1 (5 bases). The CDR3 loop spans 14 amino acids. V dropped 6 bases and J dropped 0 bases, with 11 bases sitting between them. The germline gives CDR1 MNHEY, CDR2 SVGAGI. CDR3 region: CASSRTILNTEAFF. As DNA, the CDR3 is TGTGCCAGCAGCCGGACAATCCTGAACACTGAAGCTTTCTTT.

The rearrangement links TRBV14 to TRBJ2-5; D gene ambiguous. V was pared by 8 bases and J by 2 bases, with 12 bases between. This CDR3 region has 13 residues. The V gene's germline CDR1 is SGHDN and CDR2 FVKESK. The CDR3 nucleotides are TGTGCCAGCGGGTTGGCAGGTCAAGAGACCCAGTACTTC. Translation gives CASGLAGQETQYF.

This clone showed up just a few times. The chain employs TRBV2 and TRBJ1-5, with TRBD1 as a possible D gene (6 bases). The CDR3 loop spans 12 amino acids. V lost 6 bases and J lost 11, with 14 bases in between. Germline assignment: CDR1 SNHLY and CDR2 FYNNEI. This chain's CDR3 is CASSGQSKAQHF. CDR3 nucleotide sequence: TGTGCCAGCAGCGGACAGTCAAAGGCCCAGCATTTT.

The table lists this clone with a few counts. This chain uses TRBV25-1 with TRBJ1-3, with D unresolved. Trimming stripped 4 bases from V and 7 bases from J, with 8 bases between. The CDR3 consists of 12 residues. CDR1 and CDR2 (germline): MGHDK, SYGVNS. The CDR3 region has the DNA TGTGCCAGCAGTGGACCCCGGAACACCATATATTTT. Its translation: CASSGPRNTIYF.

V usage is TRBV7-3 and J usage is TRBJ1-1; TRBD1 is a possible D gene (5 bases). Trimming left V 4 bases short and J 3 bases short, with 18 bases between. Germline values: CDR1 SGHTA, CDR2 FQGTGA. The CDR3 is made up of 16 amino acids. The CDR3 nucleotides read TGTGCCAGCAGCTCGTTCAGCCGGGACCTGGACACTGAAGCTTTCTTT. It codes for CASSSFSRDLDTEAFF. Variable domain in full (rest from reference TRBV7-3 and TRBJ1-1): GAGVSQTPSNKVTEKGKYVELRCDPISGHTALYWYRQSLGQGPEFLIYFQGTGAADDSGLPNDRFFAVRPEGSVSTLKIQRTERGDSAVYLCASSSFSRDLDTEAFFGQGTRLTVV.

This chain connects TRBV7-9 to TRBJ1-1; 9 nucleotides agree with TRBD1. With V trimmed by 8 bases and J by 5 bases, 18 bases remained unmatched. The germline V gene encodes CDR1 SEHNR and CDR2 FQNEAQ (reference sequence). CDR3 length equals 17 residues. CDR3 amino acids: CASFRAVTGGARTEAFF. CDR3 DNA: TGTGCCAGCTTTCGAGCTGTAACAGGGGGCGCGAGAACTGAAGCTTTCTTT.

The chain has TRBV12-2 and TRBJ2-5. TRBV12-2 is flagged as a pseudogene. CDR3 length equals 12 residues. In DNA, the CDR3 is TGTGCAAGTCGCCCCGATCCACGGACCCAGTACTTC. Its protein product is CASRPDPRTQYF.